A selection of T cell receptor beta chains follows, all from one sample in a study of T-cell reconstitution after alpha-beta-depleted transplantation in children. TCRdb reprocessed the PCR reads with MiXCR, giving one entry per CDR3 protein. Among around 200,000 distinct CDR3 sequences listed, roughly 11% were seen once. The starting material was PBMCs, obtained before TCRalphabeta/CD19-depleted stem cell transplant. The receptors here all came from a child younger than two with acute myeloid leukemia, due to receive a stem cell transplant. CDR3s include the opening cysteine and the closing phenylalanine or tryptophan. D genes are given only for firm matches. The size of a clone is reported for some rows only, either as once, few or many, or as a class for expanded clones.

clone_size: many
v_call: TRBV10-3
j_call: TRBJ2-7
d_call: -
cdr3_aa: CAISRDLRTYEQYF
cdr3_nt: TGTGCCATCAGCCGGGACTTACGAACCTACGAGCAGTACTTC

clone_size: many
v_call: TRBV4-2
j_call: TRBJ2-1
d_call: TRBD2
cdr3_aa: CASSQSSGGYYNEQFF
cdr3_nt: TGTGCCAGCAGCCAGTCTAGCGGCGGTTACTACAATGAGCAGTTCTTC

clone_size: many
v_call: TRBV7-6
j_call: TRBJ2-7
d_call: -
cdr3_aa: CASSLDTVGILYEQYF
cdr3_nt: TGTGCCAGCAGCTTAGACACCGTCGGGATTCTGTACGAGCAGTACTTC

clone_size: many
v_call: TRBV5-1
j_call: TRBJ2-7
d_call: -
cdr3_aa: CASSLGGASYEQYF
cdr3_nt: TGCGCCAGCAGCTTGGGGGGGGCGTCCTACGAGCAGTACTTC

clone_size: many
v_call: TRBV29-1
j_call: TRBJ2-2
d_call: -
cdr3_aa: CSVGQTYANTGELFF
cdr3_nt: TGCAGCGTAGGACAGACTTACGCGAACACCGGGGAGCTGTTTTTT

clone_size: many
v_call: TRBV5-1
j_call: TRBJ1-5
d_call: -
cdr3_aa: CASSFDGGGWPQHF
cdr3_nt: TGCGCCAGCAGCTTCGATGGAGGGGGTTGGCCCCAGCATTTT

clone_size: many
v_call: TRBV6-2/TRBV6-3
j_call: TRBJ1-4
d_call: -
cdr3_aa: CASSSQLNEKLFF
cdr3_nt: TGTGCCAGCTCTTCGCAGCTTAATGAAAAACTGTTTTTT

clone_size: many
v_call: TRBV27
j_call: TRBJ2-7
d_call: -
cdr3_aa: CASSYRGPYEQYF
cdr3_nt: TGTGCCAGCAGTTATCGGGGTCCCTACGAGCAGTACTTC

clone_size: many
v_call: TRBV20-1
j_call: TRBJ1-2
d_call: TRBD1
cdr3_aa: CSAIRTGGERSYTF
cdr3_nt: TGCAGTGCTATAAGGACAGGGGGGGAAAGGAGCTACACCTTC

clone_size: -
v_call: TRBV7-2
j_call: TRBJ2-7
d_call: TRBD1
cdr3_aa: CTSSLDRGYEQYF
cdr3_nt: TGTACCAGCAGCTTAGACAGGGGTTACGAGCAGTACTTC

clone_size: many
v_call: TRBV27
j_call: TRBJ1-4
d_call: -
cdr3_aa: CASSLTGRGLSGEKLFF
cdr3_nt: TGTGCCAGCAGTTTAACGGGTAGGGGTCTGAGTGGGGAAAAACTGTTTTTT

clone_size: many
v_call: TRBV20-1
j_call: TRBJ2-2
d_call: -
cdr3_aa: CSARVTGELFF
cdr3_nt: TGCAGTGCTAGGGTCACCGGGGAGCTGTTTTTT

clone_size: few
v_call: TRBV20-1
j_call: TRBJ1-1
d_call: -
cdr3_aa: CSARGGLEAFF
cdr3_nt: TGCAGTGCTAGAGGGGGATTAGAAGCTTTCTTT

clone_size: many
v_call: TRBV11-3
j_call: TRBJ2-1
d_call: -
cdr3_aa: CASSLRGQDYNEQFF
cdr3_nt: TGTGCCAGCAGCTTAAGGGGACAAGACTACAATGAGCAGTTCTTC

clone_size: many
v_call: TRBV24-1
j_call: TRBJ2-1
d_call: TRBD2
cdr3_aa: CATSDLPSSGRANEQFF
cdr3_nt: TGTGCCACCAGTGATTTGCCTTCTAGCGGGAGGGCCAATGAGCAGTTCTTC

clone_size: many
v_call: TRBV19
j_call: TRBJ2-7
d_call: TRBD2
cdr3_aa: CASKIAGGSYEQYF
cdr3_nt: TGTGCCAGTAAGATAGCGGGAGGATCCTACGAGCAGTACTTC

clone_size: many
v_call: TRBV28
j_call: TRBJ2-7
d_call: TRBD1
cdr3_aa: CASSFYRGQGAYEQYF
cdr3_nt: TGTGCCAGCAGTTTTTACCGCGGACAGGGGGCCTACGAGCAGTACTTC

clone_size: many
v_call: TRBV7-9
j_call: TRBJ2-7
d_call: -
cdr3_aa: CASSLWGDRAYEQYF
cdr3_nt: TGTGCCAGCAGCTTATGGGGGGACAGAGCCTACGAGCAGTACTTC

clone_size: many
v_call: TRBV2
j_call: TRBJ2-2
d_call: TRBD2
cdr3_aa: CASSEREAGELFF
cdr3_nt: TGTGCCAGCAGTGAACGGGAGGCCGGGGAGCTGTTTTTT

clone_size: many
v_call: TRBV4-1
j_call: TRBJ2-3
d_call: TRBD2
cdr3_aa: CASSQEGLAGVYTDTQYF
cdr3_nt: TGCGCCAGCAGCCAAGAGGGTCTAGCGGGGGTGTACACAGATACGCAGTATTTT

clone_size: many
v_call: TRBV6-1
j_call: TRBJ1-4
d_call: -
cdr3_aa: CASSLAQGLNEKLFF
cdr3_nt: TGTGCCAGCAGTCTCGCACAGGGCCTTAATGAAAAACTGTTTTTT

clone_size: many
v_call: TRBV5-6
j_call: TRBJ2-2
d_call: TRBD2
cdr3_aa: CASILLAGTNTGELFF
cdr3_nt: TGTGCCAGCATCCTCCTAGCGGGCACGAACACCGGGGAGCTGTTTTTT

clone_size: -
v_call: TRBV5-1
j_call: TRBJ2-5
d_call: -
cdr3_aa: CASSELGIQETQYF
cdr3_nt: TGCGCCAGCAGCGAACTCGGGATCCAAGAGACCCAGTACTTC

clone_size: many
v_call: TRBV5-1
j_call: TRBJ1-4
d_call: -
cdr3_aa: CASSFVAGNEKLFF
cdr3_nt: TGCGCCAGCAGCTTCGTGGCGGGAAATGAAAAACTGTTTTTT

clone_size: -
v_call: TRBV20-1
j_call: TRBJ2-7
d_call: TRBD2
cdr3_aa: CSASAGTSSYEQYF
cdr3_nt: TGCAGTGCTAGTGCCGGGACTAGCTCCTACGAGCAGTACTTC

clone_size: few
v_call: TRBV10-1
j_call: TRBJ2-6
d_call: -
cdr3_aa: CASSESSGANVLTF
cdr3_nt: TGCGCCAGCAGTGAGTCCTCTGGGGCCAACGTCCTGACTTTC

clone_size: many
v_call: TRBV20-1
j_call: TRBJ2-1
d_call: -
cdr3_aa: CSATHSDSSYNEQFF
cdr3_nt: TGCAGTGCTACCCATAGCGATAGCTCCTACAATGAGCAGTTCTTC

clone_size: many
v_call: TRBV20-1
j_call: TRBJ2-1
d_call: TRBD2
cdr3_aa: CSAPRSSGRGNEQFF
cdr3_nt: TGCAGTGCCCCCCGGTCTAGCGGGAGGGGCAATGAGCAGTTCTTC

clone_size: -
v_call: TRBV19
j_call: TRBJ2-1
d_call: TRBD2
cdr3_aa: CASSAQGGFGNEQFF
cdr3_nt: TGTGCCAGTAGTGCCCAGGGAGGGTTCGGCAATGAGCAGTTCTTC

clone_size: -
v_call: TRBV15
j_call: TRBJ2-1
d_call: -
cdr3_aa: CATSRGMVIGTLVDNEQFF
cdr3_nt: TGTGCCACCAGCAGAGGAATGGTGATTGGGACCCTAGTCGACAATGAGCAGTTCTTC

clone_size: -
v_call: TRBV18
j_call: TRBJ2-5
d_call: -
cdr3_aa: CVSSPQEKETQYF
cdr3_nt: TGTGTCAGCTCACCGCAGGAAAAAGAGACCCAGTACTTC

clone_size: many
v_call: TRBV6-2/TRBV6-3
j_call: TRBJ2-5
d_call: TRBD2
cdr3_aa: CASSEPGLAGGETQYF
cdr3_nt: TGTGCCAGCAGTGAGCCGGGACTAGCGGGAGGAGAGACCCAGTACTTC

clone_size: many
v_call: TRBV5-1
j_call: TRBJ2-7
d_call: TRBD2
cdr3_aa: CASSLEGRGGYEQYF
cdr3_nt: TGCGCCAGCAGCTTGGAAGGTCGGGGAGGGTACGAGCAGTACTTC

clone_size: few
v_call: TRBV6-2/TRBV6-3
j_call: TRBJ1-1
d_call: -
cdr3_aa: CASSQGRRAFF
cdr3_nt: TGTGCCAGCAGTCAGGGGCGGAGAGCTTTCTTT

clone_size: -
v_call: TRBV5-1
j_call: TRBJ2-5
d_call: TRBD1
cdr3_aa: CASSDRGETQYF
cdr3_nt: TGCGCCAGCAGCGACAGGGGGGAGACCCAGTACTTC

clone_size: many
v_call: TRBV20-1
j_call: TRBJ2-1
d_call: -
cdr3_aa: CSASRTSGNNEQFF
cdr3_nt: TGCAGTGCTAGTCGGACCTCTGGGAACAATGAGCAGTTCTTC

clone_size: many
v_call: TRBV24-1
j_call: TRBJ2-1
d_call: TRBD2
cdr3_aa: CATSDLASGVYNEQFF
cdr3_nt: TGTGCCACCAGTGATTTGGCTAGCGGGGTCTACAATGAGCAGTTCTTC

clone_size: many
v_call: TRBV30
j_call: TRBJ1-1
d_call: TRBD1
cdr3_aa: CACAGQVNTEAFF
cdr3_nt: TGTGCCTGCGCAGGACAGGTGAACACTGAAGCTTTCTTT

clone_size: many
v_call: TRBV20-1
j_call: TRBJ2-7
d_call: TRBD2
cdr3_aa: CSANSDQGGLEQYF
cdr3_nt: TGCAGTGCTAACTCTGACCAGGGAGGGCTCGAGCAGTACTTC